This TCR beta chain is drawn from a study of blood T cells in healthy people across ages. Unmatched junction bases numbered 12, after V lost 5 bases and J lost 6 bases. The CDR3 extends over 17 amino acids. Per the germline V gene, CDR1 is SGHVS and CDR2 is FQNEAQ. The authors ran a second PCR of roughly 6 to 12 cycles using a sample-barcoded 5' primer and a J-beta primer mix. TCRdb re-called the 5' RACE reads through MiXCR, storing one row per CDR3 protein. There are about 1.8 million distinct CDR3 sequences in the sample; roughly 49% occur only once, and less than 2.5% lies in the top ten. Each sample provided at least 5 micrograms of extracted total RNA.

The clonotype comes from a woman aged 40 to 50 in good health. The V call is TRBV7-8, the J call TRBJ2-2; 10 bases map to TRBD1. Sequencing was done on a sample of blood. The CDR3 reads CASSPLPGQGIPGELFF. In DNA, the CDR3 is TGTGCCAGCAGCCCCCTTCCGGGACAGGGGATTCCCGGGGAGCTGTTTTTT. Together with reference TRBV7-8 and TRBJ2-2, the CDR3 gives the full variable domain: GAGVSQSPRYKVAKRGQDVALRCDPISGHVSLFWYQQALGQGPEFLTYFQNEAQLDKSGLPSDRFFAERPEGSVSTLKIQRTQQEDSAVYLCASSPLPGQGIPGELFFGEGSRLTVL.